This entry describes one TCR beta chain. The data were taken from a study of blood T cell repertoires in COVID-19. Turning to the study itself: Collection of acute and convalescent COVID-19 samples took place in the United States, Italy and Spain. T cells, B-cell-depleted T cells, or PBMCs provided the cDNA or gDNA that served as material.

Original processing notes: Estimation of nucleated cell counts relied on the amplification of reference gene primers. The method was immunoSEQ multiplex PCR; TCRdb's version includes in-frame clones alone and lacks a portion of them. V, J and clone size are those of that table, while D and trimming were read from the DNA. The profile shows over 150,000 clones, 83% of them singletons. Patients of the Seattle cohort, enrolled during active infection, were followed longitudinally. The germline V gene has CDR1 SGHVS and CDR2 FNYEAQ. This CDR3 has 16 amino acids. The V gene lost 1 base and the J gene lost 0 bases, with 10 bases spanning the gap.

The source is an older woman with COVID-19, enrolled during active disease. Sequencing input: peripheral blood. The rearrangement joins TRBV7-6 to TRBJ2-1; D remains ambiguous. Here the CDR3 reads CASSLGSWSSYNEQFF. The DNA of the CDR3 is TGTGCCAGCAGCTTAGGTAGTTGGAGCTCCTACAATGAGCAGTTCTTC.